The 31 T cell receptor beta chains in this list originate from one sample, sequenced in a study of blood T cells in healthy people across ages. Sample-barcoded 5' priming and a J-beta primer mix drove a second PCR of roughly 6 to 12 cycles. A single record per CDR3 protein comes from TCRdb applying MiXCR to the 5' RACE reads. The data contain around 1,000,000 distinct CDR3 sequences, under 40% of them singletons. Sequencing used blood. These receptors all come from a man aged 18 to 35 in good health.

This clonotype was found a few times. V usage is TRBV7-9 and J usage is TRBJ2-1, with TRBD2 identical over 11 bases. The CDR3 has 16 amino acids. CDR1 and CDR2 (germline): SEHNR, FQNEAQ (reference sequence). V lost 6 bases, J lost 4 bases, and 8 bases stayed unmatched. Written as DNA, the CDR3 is TGTGCCAGCAGGGCCCTCACTAGCGGGGGATACAATGAGCAGTTCTTC. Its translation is CASRALTSGGYNEQFF.

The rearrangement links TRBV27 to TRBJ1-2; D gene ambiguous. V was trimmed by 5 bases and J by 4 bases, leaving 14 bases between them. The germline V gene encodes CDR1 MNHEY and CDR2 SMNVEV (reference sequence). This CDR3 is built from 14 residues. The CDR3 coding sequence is TGTGCCAGCAGTGACAAGGACGGACCCTATGGCTACACCTTC. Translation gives CASSDKDGPYGYTF.

As DNA, the CDR3 is TGTGCCAGCAGTACGGGACAGGGGGGCTACAATGAGCAGTTCTTC. Protein: CASSTGQGGYNEQFF. J is TRBJ2-1 and V is TRBV12-3 or TRBV12-4, with TRBD1 identical over 11 bases. The CDR3 extends over 15 amino acids. V lost 5 bases and J lost 3; bases outside the gene matches: 3.

CDR3 loop: CASSSQGVGQPQHF. CDR3 nucleotide sequence: TGTGCCAGCAGTTCGCAGGGGGTAGGTCAGCCCCAGCATTTT. The V gene is TRBV12-3 or TRBV12-4, the J gene TRBJ1-5; the match to TRBD1 covers 7 bases. This CDR3 spans 14 amino acids. Trimming cost V 4 bases and J 6 bases; bases outside gene matches: 6.

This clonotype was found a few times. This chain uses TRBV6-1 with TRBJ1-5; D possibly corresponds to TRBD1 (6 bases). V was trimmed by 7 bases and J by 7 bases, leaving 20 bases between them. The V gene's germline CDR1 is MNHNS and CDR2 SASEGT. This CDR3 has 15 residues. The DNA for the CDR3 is TGTGCCAGCAAGGATGTTGGGCGGGGGCACCAGCCCCAGCATTTT. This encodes CASKDVGRGHQPQHF.

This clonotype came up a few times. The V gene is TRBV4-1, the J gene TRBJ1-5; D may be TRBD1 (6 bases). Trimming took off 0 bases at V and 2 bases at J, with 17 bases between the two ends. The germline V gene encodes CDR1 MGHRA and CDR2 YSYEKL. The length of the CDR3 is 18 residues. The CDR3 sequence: CASSQEPYVAGGNQPQHF. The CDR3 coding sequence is TGCGCCAGCAGCCAAGAACCCTACGTGGCAGGGGGCAATCAGCCCCAGCATTTT.

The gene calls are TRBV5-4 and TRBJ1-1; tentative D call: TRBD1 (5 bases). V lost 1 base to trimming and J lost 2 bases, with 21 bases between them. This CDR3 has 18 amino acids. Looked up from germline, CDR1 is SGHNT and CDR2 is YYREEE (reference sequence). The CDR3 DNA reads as TGTGCCAGCAGCTTGCTCGGCGGGGCGCCCCTAAAAAACACTGAAGCTTTCTTT. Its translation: CASSLLGGAPLKNTEAFF.

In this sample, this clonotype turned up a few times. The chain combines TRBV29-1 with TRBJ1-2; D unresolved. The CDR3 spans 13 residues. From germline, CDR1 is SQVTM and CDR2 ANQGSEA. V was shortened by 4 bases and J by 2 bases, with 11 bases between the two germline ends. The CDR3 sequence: CSVGEGINYGYTF. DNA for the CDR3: TGCAGCGTTGGGGAAGGGATCAACTATGGCTACACCTTC.

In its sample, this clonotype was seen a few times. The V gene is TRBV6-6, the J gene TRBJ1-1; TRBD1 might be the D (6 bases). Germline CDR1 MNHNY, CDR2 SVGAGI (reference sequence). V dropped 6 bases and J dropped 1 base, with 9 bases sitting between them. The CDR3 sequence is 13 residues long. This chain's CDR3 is CASRAQGNTEAFF. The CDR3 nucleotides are TGTGCCAGCAGAGCACAGGGGAACACTGAAGCTTTCTTT.

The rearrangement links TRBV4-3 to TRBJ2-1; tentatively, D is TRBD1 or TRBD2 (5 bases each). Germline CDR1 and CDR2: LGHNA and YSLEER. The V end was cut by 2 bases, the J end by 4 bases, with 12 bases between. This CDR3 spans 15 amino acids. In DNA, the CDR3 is TGCGCCAGCAGCCAAAGTCGAGGGGCTTACAATGAGCAGTTCTTC. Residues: CASSQSRGAYNEQFF.

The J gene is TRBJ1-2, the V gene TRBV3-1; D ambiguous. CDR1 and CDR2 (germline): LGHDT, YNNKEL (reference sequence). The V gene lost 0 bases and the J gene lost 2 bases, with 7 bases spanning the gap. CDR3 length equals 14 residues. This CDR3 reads CASSQEPTNYGYTF. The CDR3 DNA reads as TGTGCCAGCAGCCAAGAGCCAACCAACTATGGCTACACCTTC.

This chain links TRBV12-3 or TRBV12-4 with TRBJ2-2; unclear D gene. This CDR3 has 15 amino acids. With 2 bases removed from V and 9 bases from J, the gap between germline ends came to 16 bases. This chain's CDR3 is CASSLSSGRVRELFF. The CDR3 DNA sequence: TGTGCCAGCAGTTTAAGTTCAGGACGTGTCCGGGAGCTGTTTTTT.

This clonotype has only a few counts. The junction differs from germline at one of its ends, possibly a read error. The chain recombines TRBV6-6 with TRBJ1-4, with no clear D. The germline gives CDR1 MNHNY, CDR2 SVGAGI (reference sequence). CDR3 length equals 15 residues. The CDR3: CASSNSEATNEKLFF. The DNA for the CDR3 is TGTGCCAGCAGTAACTCCGAAGCAACTAATGAAAAACTGTTTTTT.

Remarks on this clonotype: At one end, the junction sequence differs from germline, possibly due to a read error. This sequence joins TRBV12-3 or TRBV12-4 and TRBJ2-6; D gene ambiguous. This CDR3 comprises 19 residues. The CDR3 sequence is CVSRLARSVDPSGANVLTF. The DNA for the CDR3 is TGTGTCAGCAGGTTAGCCCGGAGCGTGGACCCCTCTGGGGCCAACGTCCTGACTTTC.

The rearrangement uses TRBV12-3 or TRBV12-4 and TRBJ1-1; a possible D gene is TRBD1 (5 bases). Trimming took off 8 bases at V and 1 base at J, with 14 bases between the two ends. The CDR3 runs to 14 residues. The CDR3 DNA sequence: TGTGCCAGCTGCAAACTCGGGACGAACACTGAAGCTTTCTTT. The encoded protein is CASCKLGTNTEAFF.

CDR3 in amino acids: CASSLAASNQPQHF. CDR3 DNA sequence: TGTGCCAGCAGTTTGGCAGCTAGCAATCAGCCCCAGCATTTT. This sequence joins TRBV27 and TRBJ1-5; D is unresolved. The V and J ends lost 3 bases and 0 bases respectively, with 6 bases between them. Germline CDR1 reads MNHEY; CDR2 reads SMNVEV (reference sequence). The CDR3 spans 14 residues.

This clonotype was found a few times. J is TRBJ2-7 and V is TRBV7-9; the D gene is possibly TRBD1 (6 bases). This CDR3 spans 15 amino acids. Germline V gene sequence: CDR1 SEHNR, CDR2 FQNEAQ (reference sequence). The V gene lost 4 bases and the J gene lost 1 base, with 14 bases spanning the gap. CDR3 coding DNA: TGTGCCAGCAGCTCCGATGGACAGATTTCCTACGAGCAGTACTTC. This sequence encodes CASSSDGQISYEQYF.

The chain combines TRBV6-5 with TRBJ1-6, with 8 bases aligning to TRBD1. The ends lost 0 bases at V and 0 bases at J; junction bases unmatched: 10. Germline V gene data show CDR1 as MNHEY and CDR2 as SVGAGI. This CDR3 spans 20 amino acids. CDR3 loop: CASSYSPPGQGSSYNSPLHF. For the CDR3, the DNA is TGTGCCAGCAGTTACTCCCCCCCTGGACAGGGAAGCTCCTATAATTCACCCCTCCACTTT.

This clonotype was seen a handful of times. The CDR3 sequence: CASSDRQLSTDTQYF. The CDR3 nucleotides read TGTGCCAGCAGTGATAGGCAGCTTTCCACAGATACGCAGTATTTT. This chain connects TRBV2 to TRBJ2-3; D call uncertain. Germline lookup yields CDR1 SNHLY and CDR2 FYNNEI. CDR3 length: 15 amino acids. V was cut by 3 bases and J by 2 bases, with 12 bases left in between.

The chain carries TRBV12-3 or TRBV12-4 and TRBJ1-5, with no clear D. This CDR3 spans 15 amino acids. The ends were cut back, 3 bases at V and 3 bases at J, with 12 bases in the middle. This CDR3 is CASSLSGKDNQPQHF. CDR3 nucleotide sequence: TGTGCCAGCAGTTTGTCGGGGAAGGACAATCAGCCCCAGCATTTT.

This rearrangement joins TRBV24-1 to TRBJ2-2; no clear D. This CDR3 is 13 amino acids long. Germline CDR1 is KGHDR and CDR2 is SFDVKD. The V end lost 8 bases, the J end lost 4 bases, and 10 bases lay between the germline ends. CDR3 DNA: TGTGCCACCATGAATCGAGGCACCGGGGAGCTGTTTTTT. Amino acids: CATMNRGTGELFF.

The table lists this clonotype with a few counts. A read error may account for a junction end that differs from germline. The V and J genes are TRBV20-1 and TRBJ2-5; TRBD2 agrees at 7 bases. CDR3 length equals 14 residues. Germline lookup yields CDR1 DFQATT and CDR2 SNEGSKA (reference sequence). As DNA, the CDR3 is TGCAGTGCTAGAGACGGGAGCGGGGAAGAGTCCCAGTACTTC. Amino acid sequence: CSARDGSGEESQYF.

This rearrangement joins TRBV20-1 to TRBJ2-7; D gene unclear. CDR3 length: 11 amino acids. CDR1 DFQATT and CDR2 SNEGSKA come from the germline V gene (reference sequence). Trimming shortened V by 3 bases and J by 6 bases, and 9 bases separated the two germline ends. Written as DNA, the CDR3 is TGCAGTGCTAGGACTCCCCTCGAGCAGTACTTC. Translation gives CSARTPLEQYF.

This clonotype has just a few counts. This CDR3 reads CASSGRAGGQSGYNEQFF. CDR3 DNA: TGTGCCAGCAGTGGGCGGGCGGGGGGCCAATCGGGTTACAATGAGCAGTTCTTC. This chain joins TRBV25-1 and TRBJ2-1, with TRBD2 matching over 8 bases. J gave up 4 bases and V 4 bases, and 15 bases lay outside the gene matches. The CDR3 covers 18 residues. Germline V gene lookup returns CDR1 MGHDK and CDR2 SYGVNS.

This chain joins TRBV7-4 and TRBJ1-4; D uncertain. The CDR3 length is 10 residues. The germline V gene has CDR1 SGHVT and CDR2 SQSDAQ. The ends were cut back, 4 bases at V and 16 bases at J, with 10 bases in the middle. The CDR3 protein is CASSYPLGFF. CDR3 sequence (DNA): TGTGCCAGCAGCTACCCTCTGGGGTTTTTT.

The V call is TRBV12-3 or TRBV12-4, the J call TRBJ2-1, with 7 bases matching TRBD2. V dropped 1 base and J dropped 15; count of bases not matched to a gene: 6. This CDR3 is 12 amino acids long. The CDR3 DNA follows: TGTGCCAGCAGTTTAGGAACAGGCGGGAGGTTCTTC. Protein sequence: CASSLGTGGRFF.

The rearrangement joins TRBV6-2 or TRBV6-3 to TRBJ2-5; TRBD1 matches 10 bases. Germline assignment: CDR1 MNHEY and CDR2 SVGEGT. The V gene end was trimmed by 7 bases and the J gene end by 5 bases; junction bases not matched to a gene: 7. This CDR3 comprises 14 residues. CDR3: CASTATGGFETQYF. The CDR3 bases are TGTGCCAGCACCGCGACAGGGGGCTTCGAGACCCAGTACTTC.

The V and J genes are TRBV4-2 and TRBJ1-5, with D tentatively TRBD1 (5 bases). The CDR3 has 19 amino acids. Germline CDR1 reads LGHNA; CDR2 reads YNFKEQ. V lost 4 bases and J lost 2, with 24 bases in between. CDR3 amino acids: CASSPLHGTGRFGNQPQHF. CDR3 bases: TGTGCCAGCAGCCCCCTCCACGGCACAGGCAGGTTTGGCAATCAGCCCCAGCATTTT.

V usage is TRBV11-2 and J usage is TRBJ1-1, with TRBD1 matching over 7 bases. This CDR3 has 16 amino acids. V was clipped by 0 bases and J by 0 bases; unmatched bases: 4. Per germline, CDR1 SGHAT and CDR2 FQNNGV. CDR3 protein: CASSLEGQRLNTEAFF. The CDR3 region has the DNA TGTGCCAGCAGCTTAGAGGGACAGCGATTGAACACTGAAGCTTTCTTT.

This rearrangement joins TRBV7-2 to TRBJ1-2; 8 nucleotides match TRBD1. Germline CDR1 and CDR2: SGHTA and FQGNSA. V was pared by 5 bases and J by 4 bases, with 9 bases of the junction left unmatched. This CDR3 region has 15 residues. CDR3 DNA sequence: TGTGCCAGCAGCGTCTCAGGGGGCGTTATCTATGGCTACACCTTC. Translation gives CASSVSGGVIYGYTF.

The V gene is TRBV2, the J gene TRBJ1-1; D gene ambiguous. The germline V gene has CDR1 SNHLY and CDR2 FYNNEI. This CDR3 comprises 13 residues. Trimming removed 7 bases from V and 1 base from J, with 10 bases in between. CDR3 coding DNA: TGTGCCAGCACCGCTGACACGAACACTGAAGCTTTCTTT. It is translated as CASTADTNTEAFF.